The clone carrying this TCR beta chain was seen a handful of times. The antigen is undetermined. 5'RACE with 10-nucleotide random UMIs generated the cDNA. Whenever a sequencing run was performed, it yielded over 190 million TCR-beta sequences from 15-18 subjects. TCRdb redid the calling of the 5' RACE reads with MiXCR, one entry per CDR3 protein. The sample carries 40,000 to 50,000 distinct CDR3 sequences, more than 2% recorded once. This specimen belongs to a study of neurological immune-mediated disorders. Study-wide findings and caveats: Levels of TCR clonal expansion peaked in HTLV-1-associated myelopathy and reached their lowest in multiple sclerosis, under those of healthy controls.

Germline values: CDR1 SEHNR, CDR2 FQNEAQ (reference sequence). The V segment lost 5 bases and the J segment 3 bases; nucleotides outside the gene matches: 3. The CDR3 sequence is 13 residues long. The receptor comes from a young man with multiple sclerosis. The sequencing sample was made of PBMCs. The chain combines TRBV7-9 with TRBJ2-7; TRBD1 aligns across 8 bases. CDR3 sequence reads: CASSIDRGYEQYF. The DNA for the CDR3 is TGTGCCAGCAGCATCGACAGGGGCTACGAGCAGTACTTC.